This T cell receptor beta chain was sequenced for a study of T cells in Graves' hyperthyroidism and ophthalmopathy. Study-level background: Once the initial diagnosis was made, peripheral blood was obtained before any treatment.

Germline V gene data show CDR1 as MDHEN and CDR2 as SYDVKM. The CDR3 is made up of 13 amino acids. Trimming at V came to 3 bases and at J to 6 bases, leaving 3 bases not matched to a gene. Newly diagnosed patients aged 18 to 65 had hyperthyroidism of under 2 months' duration. Blood was obtained at the first hyperthyroidism diagnosis, which preceded any ophthalmopathy symptoms. PBMCs were sourced from approximately 9.3 ml fresh peripheral blood. Regions amplified from RNA transcripts were the TCR beta CDR3 regions. HTBI primers were employed in a first-round RT-PCR of the TCR CDR3. TCRdb recomputed calls from the multiplex PCR reads with MiXCR, one row per CDR3 protein. This sample has roughly 580,000 distinct CDR3 sequences, with about 15% found just once. This clonotype was observed a handful of times.

This receptor was obtained from a woman aged 25 to 45 with Graves' hyperthyroidism that later progressed to Graves' ophthalmopathy. Material: blood. The chain uses TRBV28 and TRBJ1-2, with 8 bases identical to TRBD1. DNA for the CDR3: TGTGCCAGCAGTTTTACACAGGGGGATGGCTACACCTTC. Translating gives CASSFTQGDGYTF.